This TCR beta chain was captured by sequencing in a study of T cell repertoires in cytomegalovirus infection. Study at large: Matching HLA type, along with CMV infection, was indicated by public TCR beta signatures.

Comments on this clonotype: Its antigen is unknown.

Each CDR3 protein is one row after TCRdb ran MiXCR on the reads. This table has roughly 250,000 distinct CDR3 sequences, roughly 23% appearing once. Study-level findings and limits: Frequencies of public TCR beta families were cumulated, and this identified carriers of CMV plus the relevant HLA.

The CDR3 totals 15 residues. Unmatched junction bases numbered 10, after V lost 5 bases and J lost 5 bases. The germline gives CDR1 SEHNR, CDR2 FQNEAQ (reference sequence). Sequences were obtained from CD8+ T cells from PBMCs. This TCR was recovered from a human donor in good health (CMV status not recorded). Some clones in this sample may be carry-over from other donors' samples. The chain employs TRBV7-9 and TRBJ2-5, with TRBD2 identical over 8 bases. The CDR3, as DNA: TGTGCCAGCAGCCCGGGGGGGCCAGATTTTGAGACCCAGTACTTC. It translates to CASSPGGPDFETQYF.